The clone carrying this TCR beta chain was picked up a small number of times. Its antigen is still unknown. CDR3 length equals 14 residues. V lost 6 bases, J lost 4 bases, and 15 bases lay in between. This entry belongs to a study of CD8 T cells in ankylosing spondylitis. Regarding the study as a whole: Significantly higher representation of disease-linked clones was reported for matched ankylosing spondylitis synovial fluid.

It was by quantitative 5'-RACE with molecular barcodes that TCR beta libraries were made. TCRdb re-derived calls from the 5' RACE reads in MiXCR, one entry per CDR3 protein. The sample has some 350,000 distinct CDR3 sequences; under 15% are singletons. The genes are TRBV12-3 or TRBV12-4 and TRBJ2-5; the D is unclear. The receptor comes from a male donor with ankylosing spondylitis or in good health (not recorded which). The specimen sequenced was blood, either unsorted or a sorted T cell fraction (not recorded which). The CDR3 reads CASRASGGGETQYF. CDR3 sequence (DNA): TGTGCCAGCAGAGCCTCCGGTGGCGGAGAGACCCAGTACTTC.